Below, 17 T cell receptor beta chains from the same sample are listed, as sequenced in a study of T cells expressing NK-cell markers. TCRdb processed the 5' RACE reads again and assigns one entry to each CDR3 protein, with no DNA. This repertoire includes about 440,000 distinct CDR3 sequences. The material sequenced was blood T cells: a sorted CD56 or NKG2C T cell subset, CD4+ or CD8+ T cells, or bulk PBMC T cells (not recorded which). The receptors were sampled from a woman aged 18-70 years in good health.

The chain carries TRBV7-2 and TRBJ2-7. In germline, CDR1 is SGHTA, CDR2 FQGNSA. The CDR3 extends over 13 amino acids. CDR3 region: CASSEVYVYEQYF.

The CDR3 loop reads CASTYQDRGTDTQYF. V and J are TRBV12-3 or TRBV12-4 and TRBJ2-3; TCRdb names TRBD1, which stays unverified in the absence of DNA. The CDR3 has 15 residues.

The CDR3 sequence: CASSFRGKYTDTQYF. The V and J genes are TRBV7-8 and TRBJ2-3; no DNA is available, so the TRBD1 call from TCRdb remains unchecked. The CDR3 sequence is 15 residues long. The germline gives CDR1 SGHVS, CDR2 FQNEAQ.

The V and J genes are TRBV5-1 and TRBJ1-1; TCRdb's D call of TRBD1 is untestable without DNA. The CDR3 covers 14 residues. Germline CDR1 is SGHRS and CDR2 is YFSETQ. The CDR3 sequence is CASSRGGARDEAFF.

The genes are TRBV28 and TRBJ1-5; there is no DNA to check the TCRdb D call of TRBD1. The CDR3 loop spans 15 amino acids. Germline V gene lookup returns CDR1 MDHEN and CDR2 SYDVKM. The CDR3 here is CASSSTGASNQPQHF.

The chain carries TRBV5-1 and TRBJ2-3; TCRdb picks TRBD1, but there is no DNA to check that call. Germline-derived CDR1 and CDR2 are SGHRS and YFSETQ. CDR3 size: 12 residues. The CDR3 is CASSLEGYTQYF.

The CDR3 sequence is CASSPQLEQFF. The rearrangement links TRBV7-9 to TRBJ2-1. Germline V CDR1 and CDR2: SEHNR, FQNEAQ (reference sequence). CDR3 length: 11 amino acids.

The J gene is TRBJ2-7, the V gene TRBV18; TCRdb selects TRBD1, and the lack of DNA leaves this call unchecked. Germline CDR1 reads KGHSH; CDR2 reads LQKENI. CDR3 length equals 14 residues. CDR3 sequence reads: CASSPGKGAYEQYF.

The chain links TRBV20-1 to TRBJ1-5. There are 15 residues in the CDR3. Germline V gives CDR1 DFQATT, CDR2 SNEGSKA (reference sequence). The CDR3 sequence: CSAPSQHSGNQPQHF.

The rearrangement links TRBV7-2 to TRBJ2-3. The CDR3 contains 16 residues. In germline, CDR1 is SGHTA, CDR2 FQGNSA. The CDR3 region is CASSKGLAVSTDTQYF.

The chain employs TRBV7-2 and TRBJ2-1; TCRdb gives TRBD1 as the D gene, but with no DNA this cannot be confirmed. From germline, CDR1 is SGHTA and CDR2 FQGNSA. This CDR3 region has 16 residues. The CDR3 sequence is CASSRPPGTGASEQFF.

This chain joins TRBV5-5 and TRBJ2-2; the D call from TCRdb, TRBD1, cannot be confirmed without DNA. Germline assignment: CDR1 SGHKS and CDR2 YYEKEE (reference sequence). The CDR3 is 17 amino acids. The CDR3 reads CASSLAVGGRVTGELFF.

The J gene is TRBJ2-2, the V gene TRBV4-3; TCRdb lists TRBD1, though no DNA is available to test this call. The CDR3 is 16 amino acids. Germline CDR1 is LGHNA and CDR2 is YSLEER. CDR3 protein: CASNDGGAGTTGELFF.

The V call is TRBV20-1, the J call TRBJ2-3; the TCRdb D gene call, TRBD1, has no DNA to confirm it. Germline assignment: CDR1 DFQATT and CDR2 SNEGSKA (reference sequence). CDR3 length: 12 residues. CDR3 residues: CSATGTGDTQYF.

J is TRBJ2-3 and V is TRBV20-1; TCRdb gives TRBD2 as the D gene, but with no DNA this cannot be confirmed. CDR3 length: 16 amino acids. CDR1 is DFQATT and CDR2 is SNEGSKA in the germline V gene (reference sequence). The CDR3 sequence is CSAAQVAGGLLDTQYF.

The chain couples TRBV20-1 to TRBJ1-5; the TCRdb call, TRBD1, lacks DNA for checking. Germline-derived CDR1 and CDR2 are DFQATT and SNEGSKA (reference sequence). This CDR3 has 17 residues. The CDR3 here is CSARDPIVTGTNQPQHF.

The chain uses TRBV7-9 and TRBJ1-6; TCRdb's D call, TRBD1, is unchecked because there is no DNA. Looked up from germline, CDR1 is SEHNR and CDR2 is FQNEAQ (reference sequence). The CDR3 consists of 12 residues. CDR3 loop: CASRSGTGAVHF.